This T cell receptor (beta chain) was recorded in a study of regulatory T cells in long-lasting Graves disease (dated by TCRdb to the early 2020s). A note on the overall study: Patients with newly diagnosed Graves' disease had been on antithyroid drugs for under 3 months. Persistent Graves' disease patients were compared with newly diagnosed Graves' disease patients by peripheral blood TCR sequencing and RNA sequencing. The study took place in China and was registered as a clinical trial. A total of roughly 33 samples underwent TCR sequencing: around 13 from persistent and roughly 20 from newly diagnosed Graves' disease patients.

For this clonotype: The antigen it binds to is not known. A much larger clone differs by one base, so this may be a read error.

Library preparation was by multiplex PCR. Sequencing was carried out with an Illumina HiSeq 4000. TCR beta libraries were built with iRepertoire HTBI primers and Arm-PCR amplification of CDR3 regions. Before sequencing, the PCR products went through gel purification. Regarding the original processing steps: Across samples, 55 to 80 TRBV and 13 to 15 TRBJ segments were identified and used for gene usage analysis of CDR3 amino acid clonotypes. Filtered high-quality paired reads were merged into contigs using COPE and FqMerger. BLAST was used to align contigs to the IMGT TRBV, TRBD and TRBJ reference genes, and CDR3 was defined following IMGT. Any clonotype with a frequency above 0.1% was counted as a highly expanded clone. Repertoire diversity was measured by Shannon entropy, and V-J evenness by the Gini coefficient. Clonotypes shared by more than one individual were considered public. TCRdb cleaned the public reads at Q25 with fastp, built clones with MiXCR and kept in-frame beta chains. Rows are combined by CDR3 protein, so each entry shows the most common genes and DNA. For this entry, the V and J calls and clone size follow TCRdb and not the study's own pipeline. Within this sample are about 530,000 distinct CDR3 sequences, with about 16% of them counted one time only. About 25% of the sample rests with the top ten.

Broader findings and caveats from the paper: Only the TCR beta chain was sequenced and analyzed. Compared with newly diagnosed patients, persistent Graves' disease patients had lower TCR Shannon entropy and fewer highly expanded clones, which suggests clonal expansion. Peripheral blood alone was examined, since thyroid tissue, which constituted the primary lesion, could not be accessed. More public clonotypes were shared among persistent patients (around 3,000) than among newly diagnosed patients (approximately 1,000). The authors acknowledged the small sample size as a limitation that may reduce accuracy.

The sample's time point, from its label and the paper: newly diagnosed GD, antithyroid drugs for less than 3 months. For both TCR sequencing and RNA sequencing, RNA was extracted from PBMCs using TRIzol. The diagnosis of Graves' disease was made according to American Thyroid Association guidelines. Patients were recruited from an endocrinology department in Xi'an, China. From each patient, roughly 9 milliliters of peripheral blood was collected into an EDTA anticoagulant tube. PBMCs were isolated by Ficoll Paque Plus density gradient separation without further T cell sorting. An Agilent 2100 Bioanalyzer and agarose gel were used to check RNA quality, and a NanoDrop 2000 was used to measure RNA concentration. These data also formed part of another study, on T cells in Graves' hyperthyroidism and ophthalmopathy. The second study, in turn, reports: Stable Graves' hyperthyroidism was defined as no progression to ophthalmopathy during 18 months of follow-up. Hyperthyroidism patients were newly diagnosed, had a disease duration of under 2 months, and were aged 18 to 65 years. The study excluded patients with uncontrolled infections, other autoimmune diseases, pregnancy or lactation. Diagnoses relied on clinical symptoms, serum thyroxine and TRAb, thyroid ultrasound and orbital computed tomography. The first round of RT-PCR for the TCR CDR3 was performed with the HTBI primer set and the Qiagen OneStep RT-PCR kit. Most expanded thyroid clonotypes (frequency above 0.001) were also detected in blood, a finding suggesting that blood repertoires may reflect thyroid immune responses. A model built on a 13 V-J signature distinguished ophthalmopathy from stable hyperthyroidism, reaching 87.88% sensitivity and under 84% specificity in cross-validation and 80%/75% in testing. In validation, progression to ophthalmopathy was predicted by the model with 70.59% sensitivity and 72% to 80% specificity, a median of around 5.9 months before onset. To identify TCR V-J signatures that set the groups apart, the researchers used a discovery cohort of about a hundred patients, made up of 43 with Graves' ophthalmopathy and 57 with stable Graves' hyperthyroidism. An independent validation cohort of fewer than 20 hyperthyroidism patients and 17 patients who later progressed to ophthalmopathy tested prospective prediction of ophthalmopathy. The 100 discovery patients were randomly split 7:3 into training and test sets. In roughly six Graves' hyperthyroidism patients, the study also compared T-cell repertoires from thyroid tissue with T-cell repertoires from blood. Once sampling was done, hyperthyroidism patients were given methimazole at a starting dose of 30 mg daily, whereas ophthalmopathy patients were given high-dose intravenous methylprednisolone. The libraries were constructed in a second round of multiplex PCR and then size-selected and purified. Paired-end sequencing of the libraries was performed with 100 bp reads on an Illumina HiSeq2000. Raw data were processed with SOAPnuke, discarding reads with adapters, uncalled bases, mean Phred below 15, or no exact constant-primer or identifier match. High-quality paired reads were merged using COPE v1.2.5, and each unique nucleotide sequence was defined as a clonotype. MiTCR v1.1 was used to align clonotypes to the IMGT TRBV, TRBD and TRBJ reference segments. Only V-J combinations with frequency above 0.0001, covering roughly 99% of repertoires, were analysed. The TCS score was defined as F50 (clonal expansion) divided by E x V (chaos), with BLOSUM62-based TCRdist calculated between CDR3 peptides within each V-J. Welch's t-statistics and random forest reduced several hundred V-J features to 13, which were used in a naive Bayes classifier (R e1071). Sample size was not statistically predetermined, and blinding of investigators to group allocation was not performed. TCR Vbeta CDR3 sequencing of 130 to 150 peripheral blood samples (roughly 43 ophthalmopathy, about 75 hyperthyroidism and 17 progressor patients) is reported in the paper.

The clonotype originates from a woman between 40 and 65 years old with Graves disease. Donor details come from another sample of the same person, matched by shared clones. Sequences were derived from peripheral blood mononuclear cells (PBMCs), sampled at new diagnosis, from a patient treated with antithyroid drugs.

Here the CDR3 is given as CAWSAAPEAFF. Read as DNA, the sequence is TGTGCCTGGAGTGCGGCACCTGAAGCTTTCTTT. The chain was built from TRBV30 and TRBJ1-1; no D gene call is confident. V gives up 1 base and J gives up 6 bases, and the segment between their germline ends measures 6 bases. Looking up the germline V gene (reference sequence) yields CDR1 GTSNPN and CDR2 SVGIG. The CDR3 goes from the cysteine to the phenylalanine over 11 residues. Kept here is only the CDR3 DNA, which spans 33 bases and is read in frame from base 1. Extended through the reference TRBV30 and TRBJ1-1 proteins, this CDR3 yields the full variable domain: SQTIHQWPATLVQPVGSPLSLECTVEGTSNPNLYWYRQAAGRGLQLLFYSVGIGQISSEVPQNLSASRPQDRQFILSSKKLLLSDSGFYLCAWSAAPEAFFGQGTRLTVV.